The 32 T cell receptor beta chains below all came from one sample that was sequenced in a study of T cell repertoires in cytomegalovirus infection. MiXCR, applied by TCRdb to the reads, yields one record per CDR3 protein. The table shows approximately 700,000 distinct CDR3 sequences, with under 40% occurring only once. The sequenced material came from PBMCs. The source is a human donor in good health (CMV status not recorded). Some clones in this sample may be carry-over from other donors' samples.

Notes on this clonotype: The junction departs from germline at one end; a sequencing error may be responsible. The genes are TRBV30 and TRBJ1-4; D is possibly TRBD1 (6 bases). The germline CDR1 and CDR2 sequences are GTSNPN and SVGIG (reference sequence). This CDR3 has 14 amino acids. CDR3 in amino acids: CAGRPGQLNEKLFF. For the CDR3, the DNA is TGTGCCGGGAGGCCCGGACAGTTAAATGAAAAACTGTTTTTT.

The V call is TRBV6-2 or TRBV6-3, the J call TRBJ2-7, with D perhaps matching TRBD1 or TRBD2 (6 bases each). Trimming took off 4 bases at V and 0 bases at J, with 10 bases between the two ends. This CDR3 spans 14 amino acids. Per germline, CDR1 MNHEY and CDR2 SVGEGT. The CDR3 loop is CASSSRGHSYEQYF. The CDR3 DNA reads as TGTGCCAGCAGTTCTCGGGGGCACTCCTACGAGCAGTACTTC.

The V gene is TRBV10-3, the J gene TRBJ2-5; D is possibly TRBD2 (5 bases). Germline values: CDR1 ENHRY, CDR2 SYGVKD. Deletions cut 0 bases from V and 13 bases from J, with 12 bases between. The CDR3 loop spans 12 amino acids. The CDR3 spells CAISESVGVVYF. Written as DNA, the CDR3 is TGTGCCATCAGTGAGTCGGTCGGGGTTGTGTACTTC.

This clonotype turned up a few times. This chain connects TRBV19 to TRBJ1-5, with TRBD1 as a possible D gene (6 bases). The germline V gene encodes CDR1 LNHDA and CDR2 SQIVND (reference sequence). Trimming left V 3 bases short and J 1 base short, with 13 bases between. The CDR3 sequence is 16 residues long. CDR3 bases: TGTGCCAGTAGTATCCGGACAGAGCTCAGCAATCAGCCCCAGCATTTT. It is translated as CASSIRTELSNQPQHF.

V is TRBV7-6 and J is TRBJ2-1; D tentatively reads TRBD1 or TRBD2 (5 bases each). This CDR3 has 16 residues. V shed 5 bases and J shed 3 bases, with 17 bases lying between them. Germline V gene data show CDR1 as SGHVS and CDR2 as FNYEAQ. CDR3 bases: TGTGCCAGCAGCCACCCTGGGGGATCCGACTACAATGAGCAGTTCTTC. This encodes CASSHPGGSDYNEQFF.

As concerns this clonotype: The junction shows a germline mismatch at one end, possibly a read error. The chain recombines TRBV7-9 with TRBJ2-5; TRBD1 matches at 7 bases. The CDR3 has 13 amino acids. Germline CDR1 SEHNR, CDR2 FQNEAQ (reference sequence). The CDR3 region has the DNA TGTGCCAGCAGCACCAGGGGGAAAGAGACCCATTACTTC. Translation: CASSTRGKETHYF.

This clonotype has a single count. This chain joins TRBV28 and TRBJ1-1, with TRBD1 identical over 7 bases. CDR1 and CDR2 (germline): MDHEN, SYDVKM. V shed 8 bases, J shed 4 bases, and the junction held 19 bases outside the gene matches. This CDR3 has 17 residues. CDR3 loop: CASHLIEQGRWVTEAFF. For the CDR3, the DNA is TGTGCCAGCCACCTGATCGAACAGGGGAGGTGGGTCACTGAAGCTTTCTTT.

The chain links TRBV14 to TRBJ1-2; TRBD1 matches at 9 bases. The CDR3 extends over 13 amino acids. Germline CDR1 reads SGHDN; CDR2 reads FVKESK. The junction had 4 bases not matched to a gene; V was cut back by 4 bases and J by 7 bases. The CDR3 sequence: CASSRGQGIGYTF. The CDR3 region has the DNA TGTGCCAGCAGCCGGGGACAGGGTATTGGCTACACCTTC.

This clonotype was observed a few times. The V gene is TRBV12-3 or TRBV12-4, the J gene TRBJ1-6, with TRBD1 identical over 10 bases. CDR3 length: 15 residues. V gave up 5 bases and J gave up 7 bases; unmatched junction bases: 5. The CDR3: CASSGTGVLNSPLHF. Here the CDR3 DNA reads TGTGCCAGCAGTGGGACAGGGGTCCTGAATTCACCCCTCCACTTT.

This clonotype was found a few times. This CDR3 is CASEGLAAQETQYF. DNA for the CDR3: TGTGCCAGCGAGGGACTAGCGGCCCAAGAGACCCAGTACTTC. The gene calls are TRBV7-6 and TRBJ2-5; TRBD2 matches 11 bases. Per germline, CDR1 SGHVS and CDR2 FNYEAQ. The CDR3 runs 14 residues. V shed 8 bases and J 1 base; nucleotides not matched to a gene: 3.

This rearrangement joins TRBV10-1 to TRBJ2-7, with 10 positions matching TRBD2. V lost 6 bases and J lost 2; bases outside the gene matches: 4. Germline V gene data show CDR1 as WNHNN and CDR2 as SYGVQD (reference sequence). The CDR3 consists of 14 residues. CDR3 residues: CASSSSGGPYEQYF. In DNA form, the CDR3 reads TGCGCCAGCAGCTCTAGCGGGGGACCCTACGAGCAGTACTTC.

This clonotype was seen a handful of times. This chain connects TRBV7-6 to TRBJ2-1; D is unclear. From germline, CDR1 is SGHVS and CDR2 FNYEAQ. The germline V and J ends were trimmed by 7 bases and 2 bases, with 9 bases remaining between them. The length of the CDR3 is 13 residues. CDR3 in amino acids: CASIGGAYNEQFF. CDR3 bases: TGTGCCAGCATCGGCGGCGCCTACAATGAGCAGTTCTTC.

This clonotype has at least ten counts. The chain recombines TRBV7-9 with TRBJ1-1; D is undetermined. The CDR3 contains 13 residues. The ends were cut back, 1 base at V and 1 base at J, with 4 bases in the middle. CDR1 is SEHNR, CDR2 FQNEAQ, per germline (reference sequence). The CDR3 spells CASSLGSNTEAFF. The CDR3 bases are TGTGCCAGCAGCTTAGGCTCGAACACTGAAGCTTTCTTT.

The genes are TRBV7-9 and TRBJ2-5; D remains unclear. This CDR3 comprises 12 residues. Germline assignment: CDR1 SEHNR and CDR2 FQNEAQ (reference sequence). Trimming removed 6 bases at V and 7 bases at J, with 12 bases between. The CDR3 nucleotides read TGTGCCAGCAGGAACGACATCGGGACCCAGTACTTC. Translating gives CASRNDIGTQYF.

The chain is built from TRBV7-9 and TRBJ1-1; 7 bases align to TRBD1. Germline V gene data show CDR1 as SEHNR and CDR2 as FQNEAQ (reference sequence). This CDR3 contains 16 residues. With V trimmed by 5 bases and J by 2 bases, 11 bases remained unmatched. Written as DNA, the CDR3 is TGTGCCAGCAGCAGACGTCCCGGGACAGAAAACACTGAAGCTTTCTTT. This sequence encodes CASSRRPGTENTEAFF.

This clonotype was found a few times. An end of the junction differs from the germline gene, which may be a read error. V usage is TRBV7-7 and J usage is TRBJ2-2; D is perhaps TRBD1 (5 bases). This CDR3 contains 14 residues. CDR1 SSHAT and CDR2 FNYEAQ come from the germline V gene (reference sequence). CDR3 nucleotides: TGTGCTAGCAGCTTAGGGGAAAACGCCGGGGAGCTGTTTTTT. It is translated as CASSLGENAGELFF.

The rearrangement links TRBV12-3 or TRBV12-4 to TRBJ1-2, with TRBD1 identical over 7 bases. Trimming took 5 bases from V and 4 from J; bases not matched to a gene: 7. This CDR3 comprises 14 residues. The CDR3 region has the DNA TGTGCCAGCAGTCTATCCGGGACAGCCTATGGCTACACCTTC. This encodes CASSLSGTAYGYTF.

This clonotype was detected a few times. The rearrangement links TRBV7-2 to TRBJ2-7; no definite D call. CDR1 is SGHTA and CDR2 is FQGNSA in the germline V gene. V was pared by 5 bases and J by 4 bases, with 9 bases between. The CDR3 is made up of 12 amino acids. The DNA for the CDR3 is TGTGCCAGCAGCCCCAGGTTTTACGAGCAGTACTTC. Translation gives CASSPRFYEQYF.

This clonotype was recorded a few times. DNA for the CDR3: TGTGCCAGCAGCTTAGGATTCAGGACTAGCGGGTCCTACGAGCAGTACTTC. Residues: CASSLGFRTSGSYEQYF. The chain uses TRBV7-2 and TRBJ2-7, with 11 bases matching TRBD2. V shed 1 base, J shed 1 base, and the junction held 6 bases outside the gene matches. The CDR3 runs 17 residues. Germline loops: CDR1 SGHTA, CDR2 FQGNSA. The full variable domain, rest sourced from reference TRBV7-2 and TRBJ2-7, is GAGVSQSPSNKVTEKGKDVELRCDPISGHTALYWYRQSLGQGLEFLIYFQGNSAPDKSGLPSDRFSAERTGGSVSTLTIQRTQQEDSAVYLCASSLGFRTSGSYEQYFGPGTRLTVT.

The gene calls are TRBV7-8 and TRBJ1-6; possibly TRBD1 for D (5 bases). Trimming removed 4 bases at V and 0 bases at J, with 13 bases between. Per the germline V gene, CDR1 is SGHVS and CDR2 is FQNEAQ. CDR3 length equals 17 residues. CDR3 amino acids: CASSWDPQSSYNSPLHF. CDR3 nucleotide sequence: TGTGCCAGCAGCTGGGACCCACAGAGCTCCTATAATTCACCCCTCCACTTT. Supplemented by reference TRBV7-8 and TRBJ1-6, the full variable domain reads GAGVSQSPRYKVAKRGQDVALRCDPISGHVSLFWYQQALGQGPEFLTYFQNEAQLDKSGLPSDRFFAERPEGSVSTLKIQRTQQEDSAVYLCASSWDPQSSYNSPLHFGNGTRLTVT.

The sample holds a few counts of this clonotype. The V call is TRBV5-1, the J call TRBJ2-3; D perhaps matches TRBD2 (5 bases). CDR1 is SGHRS and CDR2 is YFSETQ in the germline V gene. V shed 1 base and J shed 5 bases, with 11 bases lying between them. The CDR3 contains 14 residues. The CDR3 spells CASSLSRAGDTQYF. In nucleotides, the CDR3 is TGCGCCAGCAGCTTGTCGAGGGCTGGAGATACGCAGTATTTT.

The chain joins TRBV14 to TRBJ1-2, with D possibly TRBD1 on 5 matching bases. The CDR3 contains 16 residues. V lost 1 base to trimming and J lost 4 bases, with 16 bases between them. Germline lookup yields CDR1 SGHDN and CDR2 FVKESK. The CDR3 nucleotides are TGTGCCAGCAGCCAAGCACCTCAGGGACGCGGCTATGGCTACACCTTC. This translates into CASSQAPQGRGYGYTF.

This chain links TRBV7-9 with TRBJ1-1; D is uncertain. V dropped 5 bases and J dropped 4 bases, with 8 bases sitting between them. Germline lookup yields CDR1 SEHNR and CDR2 FQNEAQ (reference sequence). The CDR3 is 12 residues long. For the CDR3, the DNA is TGTGCCAGCAGCCATCGGACCACTGAAGCTTTCTTT. Protein product: CASSHRTTEAFF.

This clonotype was seen ten or more times. V is TRBV20-1 and J is TRBJ2-1; 10 nucleotides match TRBD2. Germline V lookup: CDR1 DFQATT, CDR2 SNEGSKA (reference sequence). The CDR3 has 11 residues. With 3 bases clipped from V and 12 bases from J, the junction kept 2 bases outside the gene matches. CDR3 protein: CSASRLAGQFF. In DNA form, the CDR3 reads TGCAGTGCTAGTAGACTAGCGGGGCAGTTCTTC.

This rearrangement joins TRBV27 to TRBJ2-3, with D perhaps matching TRBD2 (6 bases). The germline V and J ends were trimmed by 0 bases and 2 bases, with 12 bases remaining between them. The CDR3 is 16 residues long. Per the germline V gene, CDR1 is MNHEY and CDR2 is SMNVEV (reference sequence). This chain's CDR3 is CASSLSEGALTDTQYF. For the CDR3, the DNA is TGTGCCAGCAGTTTATCGGAGGGTGCCCTCACAGATACGCAGTATTTT.

This chain connects TRBV7-2 to TRBJ1-3; no definite D call. CDR1 is SGHTA and CDR2 is FQGNSA in the germline V gene. V lost 0 bases and J 0 bases, leaving 9 bases between the germline ends. The CDR3 length is 16 residues. The chain's CDR3 is CASSLALTGSGNTIYF. In DNA, the CDR3 is TGTGCCAGCAGCTTAGCCCTGACCGGCTCTGGAAACACCATATATTTT.

With regard to this clonotype: A read error may explain this, as a much larger clone is one base away. The rearrangement joins TRBV7-2 to TRBJ2-1; possibly TRBD2 for D (6 bases). CDR1 and CDR2 (germline): SGHTA, FQGNSA. The V end lost 3 bases, the J end lost 6 bases, and 15 bases lay between the germline ends. The CDR3 runs 15 residues. This CDR3 reads CASSLRSSVTNEQFF. The CDR3 nucleotides read TGTGCCAGCAGCTTGCGGTCTAGCGTGACCAATGAGCAGTTCTTC.

DNA for the CDR3: TGTGCCAGCAGTGAACGGGCCGGGGGCGCCGACCTAGCCAAAAACATTCAGTACTTC. Translating gives CASSERAGGADLAKNIQYF. V gene TRBV6-1 combines with J gene TRBJ2-4; D may match TRBD1 or TRBD2 (6 bases each). Trimming shortened V by 2 bases and J by 0 bases, and 20 bases separated the two germline ends. Germline V gives CDR1 MNHNS, CDR2 SASEGT. The CDR3 consists of 19 residues.

This chain uses TRBV29-1 with TRBJ2-7; D is possibly TRBD1 (6 bases). The CDR3 length is 16 residues. Germline assignment: CDR1 SQVTM and CDR2 ANQGSEA. Trimming took off 4 bases at V and 2 bases at J, with 21 bases between the two ends. This CDR3 is CSVVFWIMGHPYEQYF. CDR3 sequence (DNA): TGCAGCGTTGTATTCTGGATCATGGGACACCCCTACGAGCAGTACTTC.

This clonotype was found once. The chain joins TRBV6-1 to TRBJ1-3; TRBD1 matches 10 bases. J lost 0 bases, V lost 10 bases, and 12 bases had no gene match. CDR3 length equals 17 residues. The germline V gene encodes CDR1 MNHNS and CDR2 SASEGT. This CDR3 reads CATRSGTGVLSGNTIYF. The CDR3 DNA sequence: TGTGCCACAAGATCCGGGACAGGGGTTCTCTCTGGAAACACCATATATTTT.

At least ten counts were recorded for this clonotype. The V call is TRBV7-2, the J call TRBJ2-7, with 8 bases fitting TRBD1. The trim removed 5 bases at V and 3 bases at J, leaving 9 bases unmatched. CDR3 length: 15 residues. Per the germline V gene, CDR1 is SGHTA and CDR2 is FQGNSA. The CDR3 DNA is TGTGCCAGCAGCCGGAACGCACAGGGGGTCTACGAGCAGTACTTC. Protein product: CASSRNAQGVYEQYF.

The rearrangement joins TRBV20-1 to TRBJ1-6, with 10 bases that match TRBD1. The V and J ends lost 6 bases and 10 bases, in that order; junction bases with no gene match: 6. This CDR3 is built from 13 residues. Looked up from germline, CDR1 is DFQATT and CDR2 is SNEGSKA (reference sequence). The CDR3 here is CSATGQGGSPLHF. The CDR3, as DNA: TGCAGTGCAACAGGACAGGGGGGATCACCCCTCCACTTT.